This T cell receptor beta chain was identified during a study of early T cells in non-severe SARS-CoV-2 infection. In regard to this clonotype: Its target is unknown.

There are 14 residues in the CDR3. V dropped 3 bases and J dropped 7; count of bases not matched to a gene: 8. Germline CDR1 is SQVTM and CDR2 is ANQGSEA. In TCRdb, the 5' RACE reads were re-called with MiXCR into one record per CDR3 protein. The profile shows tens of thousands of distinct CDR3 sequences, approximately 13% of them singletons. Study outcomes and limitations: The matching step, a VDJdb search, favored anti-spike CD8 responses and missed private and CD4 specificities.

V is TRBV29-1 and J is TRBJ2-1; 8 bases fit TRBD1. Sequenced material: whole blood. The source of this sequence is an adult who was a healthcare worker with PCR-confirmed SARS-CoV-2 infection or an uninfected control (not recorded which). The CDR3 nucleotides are TGCAGCGTTGATCGGCAGGGGGCAATGAATGAGCAGTTCTTC. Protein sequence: CSVDRQGAMNEQFF.